The 10 T cell receptor beta chains presented below share a single source sample, sequenced in a study of T cells after yellow fever vaccination. Each CDR3 protein gets one entry after TCRdb re-called the 5' RACE reads with MiXCR. The profile covers some 350,000 distinct CDR3 sequences, with about 4% appearing a single time and roughly 24% taken by the ten largest. Specimen: PBMCs, collected 5 days after the yellow fever booster vaccination. The receptor set was obtained from a man in his late teens or twenties who received the YFV17D yellow fever vaccine.

Ten or more counts support this clonotype. CDR3 nucleotide sequence: TGTGCCAGCAGTTTCGATAGGGACGGAAATCAGCCCCAGCATTTT. The encoded protein is CASSFDRDGNQPQHF. The V gene is TRBV12-3 or TRBV12-4, the J gene TRBJ1-5; perhaps TRBD1 as D (5 bases). Trimming pared 3 bases from V and 4 bases from J, leaving 13 bases between. The length of the CDR3 is 15 residues.

The chain uses TRBV29-1 and TRBJ1-1; D is perhaps TRBD1 (5 bases). In germline, CDR1 is SQVTM, CDR2 ANQGSEA. V lost 4 bases and J lost 4, with 10 bases in between. This CDR3 region has 12 residues. CDR3 DNA: TGCAGCGTTGCGGGGGGAGGCACTGAAGCTTTCTTT. The encoded protein is CSVAGGGTEAFF.

This clonotype was seen a few times. The chain employs TRBV3-2 and TRBJ2-1; the D call of TRBD2 is as the table states it, not checked on the DNA. TRBV3-2 is shown as a pseudogene. This CDR3 is 19 amino acids long. CDR3 in amino acids: CASSQDGRSGVDSYNEQFF. As DNA, the CDR3 is TGTGCCAGCAGCCAAGACGGCAGGAGCGGGGTCGACTCCTACAATGAGCAGTTCTTC.

A note on this clonotype: Its ends do not fully match the called genes, so a read error is possible. CDR3 residues: CACSLTSGRDEQFF. Here the CDR3 DNA reads TGTGCCTGCAGCTTGACTAGCGGGAGGGACGAGCAGTTCTTC. This sequence joins TRBV5-5 and TRBJ2-1, with TRBD2 matching 14 bases. Germline loops: CDR1 SGHKS, CDR2 YYEKEE (reference sequence). This CDR3 has 14 amino acids.

The table lists this clonotype with many counts. For the CDR3, the DNA is TGTGCCAGCACCGAAGATAGTGGTCGCACTGAAGCTTTCTTT. This translates into CASTEDSGRTEAFF. The rearrangement joins TRBV7-9 to TRBJ1-1; D is unresolved. CDR3 length equals 14 residues. Germline V lookup: CDR1 SEHNR, CDR2 FQNEAQ (reference sequence). With 7 bases removed from V and 4 bases from J, the gap between germline ends came to 16 bases.

The gene calls are TRBV18 and TRBJ1-1; no clear D. This CDR3 is 13 amino acids long. Germline V gene lookup returns CDR1 KGHSH and CDR2 LQKENI. Deletions cut 2 bases from V and 1 base from J, with 5 bases between. CDR3 region: CASSPAKNTEAFF. The CDR3, as DNA: TGTGCCAGCTCACCAGCGAAGAACACTGAAGCTTTCTTT.

There are a few counts of this clonotype. This chain links TRBV20-1 with TRBJ1-1; possible D gene TRBD1, 5 bases. Trimming shortened V by 4 bases and J by 1 base, and 10 bases separated the two germline ends. This CDR3 spans 13 amino acids. Germline CDR1 reads DFQATT; CDR2 reads SNEGSKA (reference sequence). CDR3 sequence: CSAIGGANTEAFF. DNA of the CDR3: TGCAGTGCTATCGGGGGAGCGAACACTGAAGCTTTCTTT.

This clonotype was seen repeatedly, ten times or more. The chain couples TRBV6-5 to TRBJ2-3, with 9 positions matching TRBD2. Trimming removed 6 bases from V and 1 base from J; junction bases left unmatched: 8. The length of the CDR3 is 16 residues. Germline V gene data show CDR1 as MNHEY and CDR2 as SVGAGI. CDR3 sequence: CASSRGRGRGTDTQYF. CDR3 coding DNA: TGTGCCAGCAGCCGCGGGAGGGGCCGGGGCACAGATACGCAGTATTTT.

This clonotype was detected ten times or more. The J gene is TRBJ2-5, the V gene TRBV12-3 or TRBV12-4; 12 nucleotides match TRBD2. CDR3 size: 16 residues. V shed 5 bases and J 5 bases; nucleotides not matched to a gene: 9. CDR3 sequence (DNA): TGTGCCAGCAGTGCCCCTAGCGGGGGGGCCTATGAGACCCAGTACTTC. Translating it yields CASSAPSGGAYETQYF.

The chain employs TRBV7-6 and TRBJ2-2, with D perhaps matching TRBD1 (5 bases). CDR3 length: 16 residues. Per germline, CDR1 SGHVS and CDR2 FNYEAQ. Trimming cost V 4 bases and J 1 base, with 13 bases left between them. The CDR3 loop reads CASSSMDTMNTGELFF. The CDR3 DNA reads TGTGCCAGCAGCTCGATGGACACTATGAACACCGGGGAGCTGTTTTTT.